The 10 T cell receptor beta chains given below trace back to one sample, sequenced in a study of T cells in narcolepsy. Profiled with immunoSEQ multiplex PCR; TCRdb holds only in-frame clones, not every one. The sample shows some 33,000 clones, 90% of them seen only once. Sequenced sample: CD45RA- memory CD4+ T cells from PBMCs. The receptors come from a human donor with narcolepsy.

This sequence joins TRBV6-6 and TRBJ1-1; 11 bases match TRBD1. Germline CDR1 MNHNY, CDR2 SVGAGI (reference sequence). This CDR3 has 16 residues. After removal of 4 bases from V and 4 bases from J, the junction contained 8 bases not matched to a gene. The chain's CDR3 is CASSSTGTGGGTEAFF. CDR3 in DNA: TGTGCCAGCAGTTCTACCGGGACAGGGGGAGGCACTGAAGCTTTCTTT.

The genes are TRBV18 and TRBJ1-2, with 8 bases fitting TRBD1. Trimming cost V 4 bases and J 5 bases; bases outside gene matches: 6. Germline lookup yields CDR1 KGHSH and CDR2 LQKENI. The CDR3 is 14 residues long. The CDR3 DNA is TGTGCCAGCTCACGCGACAGGGGTGGGTATGGCTACACCTTC. It yields the protein CASSRDRGGYGYTF. Full variable domain (remainder filled in from reference TRBV18 and TRBJ1-2): NAGVMQNPRHLVRRRGQEARLRCSPMKGHSHVYWYRQLPEEGLKFMVYLQKENIIDESGMPKERFSAEFPKEGPSILRIQQVVRGDSAAYFCASSRDRGGYGYTFGSGTRLTVV.

The chain employs TRBV13 and TRBJ1-5; TRBD1 is a possible D gene (5 bases). The CDR3 sequence is 12 residues long. The germline V gene has CDR1 PRHDT and CDR2 FYEKMQ (reference sequence). Trimming shortened V by 2 bases and J by 7 bases, and 6 bases separated the two germline ends. CDR3 sequence: CASSLQGQPQHF. The CDR3 nucleotides are TGTGCCAGCAGCTTACAGGGACAGCCCCAGCATTTT.

The rearrangement uses TRBV7-6 and TRBJ2-1, with no clear D. The CDR3 loop spans 14 amino acids. Germline V lookup: CDR1 SGHVS, CDR2 FNYEAQ. Deletions cut 5 bases from V and 5 bases from J, with 13 bases between. The CDR3 is CASSPSRLNNEQFF. Here the CDR3 DNA reads TGTGCCAGCAGCCCGTCCCGGTTAAACAATGAGCAGTTCTTC.

CDR3 in amino acids: CASSAQTGTGELFF. Written as DNA, the CDR3 is TGTGCCAGCAGCGCACAGACGGGAACCGGGGAGCTGTTTTTT. The gene calls are TRBV7-2 and TRBJ2-2; a weak D match, TRBD2 (5 bases). V was shortened by 5 bases and J by 5 bases, with 12 bases between the two germline ends. Germline V gene sequence: CDR1 SGHTA, CDR2 FQGNSA. The CDR3 spans 14 residues.

The J gene is TRBJ2-3, the V gene TRBV19; D might be TRBD1 or TRBD2, each matching 5 bases. The CDR3 is 13 amino acids. Trimming took 7 bases from V and 2 from J, leaving 10 bases between them. Per the germline V gene, CDR1 is LNHDA and CDR2 is SQIVND (reference sequence). DNA for the CDR3: TGTGCCAGTAAGGGACGGCCCACAGATACGCAGTATTTT. It codes for CASKGRPTDTQYF.

This clone was counted once. At one boundary the junction diverges from the germline segment, which might be a read error. The chain carries TRBV20-1 and TRBJ2-1, with 7 bases fitting TRBD2. Germline lookup yields CDR1 DFQATT and CDR2 SNEGSKA (reference sequence). This CDR3 region has 9 residues. The CDR3 loop reads CSAGVGRVF. The DNA for the CDR3 is TGCAGTGCTGGCGTAGGGAGGGTCTTC.

The chain combines TRBV7-2 with TRBJ2-7; 10 positions agree with TRBD1. CDR3 length: 16 residues. CDR1 and CDR2 from the germline V gene are SGHTA and FQGNSA. V was clipped by 3 bases and J by 1 base; unmatched bases: 6. DNA for the CDR3: TGTGCCAGCAGCTTGACCGGGACAGGGGCGTCCTACGAGCAGTACTTC. Its translation is CASSLTGTGASYEQYF.

This chain connects TRBV5-1 to TRBJ1-1, with 9 bases aligning to TRBD1. The trim removed 7 bases at V and 0 bases at J, leaving 4 bases unmatched. The CDR3 length is 14 residues. Germline assignment: CDR1 SGHRS and CDR2 YFSETQ. The CDR3 DNA reads TGCGCCAGCGCGGGGGACAGGGTGAACACTGAAGCTTTCTTT. It specifies CASAGDRVNTEAFF.

This CDR3 reads CASSRPEGQNTGELFF. The CDR3 DNA follows: TGTGCCAGCAGCCGCCCCGAGGGACAGAACACCGGGGAGCTGTTTTTT. The chain uses TRBV4-2 and TRBJ2-2, with a weak D call TRBD1 (6 bases). Germline V lookup: CDR1 LGHNA, CDR2 YNFKEQ. Between the trimmed V and J ends, which lost 4 bases and 1 base, there was a span of 13 bases. The CDR3 sequence is 16 residues long.